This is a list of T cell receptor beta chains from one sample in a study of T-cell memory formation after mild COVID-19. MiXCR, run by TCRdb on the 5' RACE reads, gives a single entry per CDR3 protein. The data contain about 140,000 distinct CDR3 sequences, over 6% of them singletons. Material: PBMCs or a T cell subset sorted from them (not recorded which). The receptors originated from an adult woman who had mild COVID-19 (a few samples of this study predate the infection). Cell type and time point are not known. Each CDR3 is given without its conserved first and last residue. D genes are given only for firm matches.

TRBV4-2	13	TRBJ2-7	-	ASSQTGPLDYEQY
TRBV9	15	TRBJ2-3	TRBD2	ASSAGLAGISTDTQY
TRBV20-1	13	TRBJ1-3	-	SARLGGNSGNTIY
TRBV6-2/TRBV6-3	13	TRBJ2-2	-	ASITAGRNTGELF
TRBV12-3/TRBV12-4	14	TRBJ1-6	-	ASSLNAGRPNSPLH
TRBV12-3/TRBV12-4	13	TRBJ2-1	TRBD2	ASSRLAGESNEQF
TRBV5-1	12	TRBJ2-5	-	ASSLNPGEETQY
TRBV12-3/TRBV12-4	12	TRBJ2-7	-	ASSSTGGTYEQY
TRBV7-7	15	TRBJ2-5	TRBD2	ASSPGRGTRVLETQY
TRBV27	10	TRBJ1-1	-	ASKGLNTEAF
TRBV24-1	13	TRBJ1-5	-	ATSDQDGGNQPQH
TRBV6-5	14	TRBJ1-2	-	ASIPRPQVPNYGYT
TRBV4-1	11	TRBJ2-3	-	ASSQSSADTQY
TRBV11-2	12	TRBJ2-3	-	ASSPRGDTDTQY
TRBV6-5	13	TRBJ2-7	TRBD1	ASSPDRGVSYEQY
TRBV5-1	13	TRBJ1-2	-	ASSLDNGANYGYT
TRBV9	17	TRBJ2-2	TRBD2	ASSSLPQGRGATTGELF
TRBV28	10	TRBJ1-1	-	ASSLKNTEAF
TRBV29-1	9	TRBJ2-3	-	SVSQPDTQY
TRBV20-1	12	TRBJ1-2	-	SATDRSGLYGYT
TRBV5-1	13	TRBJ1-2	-	ASSLLEGESYGYT
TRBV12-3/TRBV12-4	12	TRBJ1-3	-	ASMTRGRGNTIY
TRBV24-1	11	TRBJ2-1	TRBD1	AIQGDVIDEQF
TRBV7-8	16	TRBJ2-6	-	ASSKAGATPSGANVLT
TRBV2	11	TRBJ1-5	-	ASSIAGNQPQH
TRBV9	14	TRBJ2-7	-	ASSARRAASSYEQY
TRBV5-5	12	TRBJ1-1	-	ASSLQGARAEAF
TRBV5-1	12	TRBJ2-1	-	ASTKEWNNNEQF
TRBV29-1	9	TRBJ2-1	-	SVARYNEQF
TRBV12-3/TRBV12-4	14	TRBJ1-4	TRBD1	ASSPTLTGGNEKLF
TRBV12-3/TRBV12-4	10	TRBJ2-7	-	ASSYPISEQY
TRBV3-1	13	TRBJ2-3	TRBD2	ASSPGLAGDRTQY
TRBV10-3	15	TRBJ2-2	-	AISESDVGSNTGELF
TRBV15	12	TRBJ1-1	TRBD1	ATSREQGGTEAF
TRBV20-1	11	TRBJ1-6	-	SARDPTDLSLH
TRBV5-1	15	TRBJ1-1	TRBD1	ASGRGQGGFMNTEAF
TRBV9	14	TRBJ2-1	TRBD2	ASSDPSGRDYNEQF
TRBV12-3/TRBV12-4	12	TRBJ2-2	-	ASSSGPNTGELF
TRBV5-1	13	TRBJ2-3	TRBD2	ASTSAGSPGDTQY
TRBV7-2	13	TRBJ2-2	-	ASSLAGTRTGELF
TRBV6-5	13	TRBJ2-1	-	ASSYRGVSYNEQF
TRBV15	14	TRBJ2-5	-	ATSRGGRTIQETQY
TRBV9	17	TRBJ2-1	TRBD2	ASSVGGGLGLAGVNEQF
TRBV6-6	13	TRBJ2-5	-	ASSYLGGTQETQY
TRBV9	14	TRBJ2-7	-	ASSVGLAGNQYEQY
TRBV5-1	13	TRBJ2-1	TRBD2	ASSILAGANNEQF
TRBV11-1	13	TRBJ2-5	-	ASSLFSALQETQY
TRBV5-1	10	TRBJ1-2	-	ASSPDSRGYT
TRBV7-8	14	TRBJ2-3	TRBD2	ASSSGTTSSTDTQY
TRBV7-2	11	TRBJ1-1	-	ASILTLNTEAF
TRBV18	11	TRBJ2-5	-	ASSSGLQETQY
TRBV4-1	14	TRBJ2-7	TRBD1	ASSQEERTGLYEQY
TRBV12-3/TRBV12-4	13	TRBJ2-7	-	ASARILSYPNEQY
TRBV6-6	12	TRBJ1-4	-	ASSYSSSNEKLF
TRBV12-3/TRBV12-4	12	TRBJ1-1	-	ASSLSMGITEAF
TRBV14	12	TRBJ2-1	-	ASSRLAPNNEQF
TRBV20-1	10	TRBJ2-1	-	SARTPYNEQF
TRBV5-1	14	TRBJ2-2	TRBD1	ASRTSGGANTGELF
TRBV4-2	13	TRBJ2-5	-	ASSQAMLPQETQY